This T cell receptor (beta chain) was recorded in a study of siplizumab effects on memory and regulatory T cells (dated by TCRdb to about 2019). Background on the whole study: The study looked at the effect of siplizumab, an anti-CD2 antibody, on alloreactive T-cell subsets in allogeneic mixed lymphocyte reactions made from human PBMCs.

As regards this clone: Which antigen it targets is not known. Nothing much larger sits one base from this clone, and base qualities are not available.

The CDR3 has 15 amino acids, counting the end cysteine and phenylalanine. Of all the DNA, just the CDR3 is kept, 45 bases in frame from base 1. In the germline V gene, CDR1 corresponds to MNHEY and CDR2 to SVGAGI. V lost 0 bases and J lost 4 bases, and the count of bases not matched to a germline gene is 5. In addition, sequencing in three donor pairs included unstimulated CD8+ effector memory subsets alongside CD4+ naive, CD8+ naive, CD8+ TEMRA and CD4+ memory subsets. Sorted unstimulated T cells and proliferating T cells recovered from mixed lymphocyte reactions underwent TCRbeta CDR3 sequencing. Fresh whole blood from under 13 HLA-typed healthy donors was used as the source from which PBMCs were isolated. The library came from the immunoSEQ multiplex PCR assay. Each sample had some 96,000 TCR templates assayed by the deep sequencing platform. Genomic DNA extracted from sorted T cells was used for TCRbeta CDR3 sequencing. For the original study's pipeline: The R programming language was used for clonal analysis of TCRbeta CDR3 data. Comparing unstimulated samples against CFSE-low samples taken after the reaction was how alloreactive CD4+ and CD8+ clones were defined. Regulatory or non-regulatory origin was assigned to alloreactive CD4+ clones by matching of sequences to sorted unstimulated Treg and non-Treg repertoires. Not all clones reach the TCRdb copy of this immuneACCESS table, which keeps in-frame sequences only. Checked studies attribute under half of the gap to unresolved V genes and leave the rest unexplained. V, J and clone size were drawn from that table, and D and trimming were deduced from the DNA. The sample table records roughly 56,000 clones; over 95% of these occur just once. The leading ten clones occupy around 1% of the sample.

Findings and caveats that apply to the study as a whole: Whether proliferating Tregs from siplizumab cultures actually had suppressive function was not functionally confirmed. About 80-96% of proliferating CD4+ or CD8+ clones could not be given a naive or memory phenotype. The cumulative frequency of alloreactive sequences that could be traced back to unstimulated CD4+ memory T cells was significantly reduced by siplizumab. Among mappable alloreactive CD4+ clones, the Treg-derived fraction averaged approximately 72% with siplizumab versus around 29% in control reactions. Because sequences below about 10^-5 frequency were poorly captured, only a minor fraction of alloreactive clones could be mapped to unstimulated subsets. Compared with memory T cells, unstimulated naive T cells appeared more diverse, and naive cells seemed to make a substantial contribution to the alloresponse.

The sample taken for sequencing was naive CD8+ T cells sorted from blood. Interpreted using the paper, the cell subset or site label stands for: unstimulated naive T cells. This chain is built from TRBV6-5 and TRBJ1-2; 7 nucleotides in the junction match TRBD1. The clonotype originates from a human donor in good health. The DNA sequence follows: TGTGCCAGCAGTTACTCGACTTCAGGGGGCTATGGCTACACCTTC. The translation is CASSYSTSGGYGYTF.